The clone carrying this T cell receptor (beta chain) was observed a few times. Its antigen is still unknown. The trim removed 5 bases at V and 2 bases at J, leaving 12 bases unmatched. The CDR3 runs to 16 residues. Germline values: CDR1 MNHEY, CDR2 SMNVEV (reference sequence). This entry belongs to a study of T cell responses to AZD1222 COVID-19 vaccine. Findings and caveats of the study: Donors, mostly white British, included more females; clonal diversity was possibly underestimated.

Assay: immunoSEQ multiplex PCR; the TCRdb copy retains only in-frame clones and omits some. The sample carries 20,000 or so clones, roughly 81% recorded once. Pooled together were second doses at about 4 or about 12 weeks. The specimen comprised peripheral blood, sampled 28 days after the second AZD1222 dose. The TCR originated in an adult who received the AZD1222 COVID-19 vaccine. The rearrangement joins TRBV27 to TRBJ2-7; 7 bases align to TRBD1. This CDR3 reads CASSPTPRQGTYEQYF. As DNA, the CDR3 is TGTGCCAGCAGTCCAACCCCTCGACAGGGAACCTACGAGCAGTACTTC.